This T cell receptor (beta chain) was recorded in a study of CD8 T cells in ankylosing spondylitis (dated by TCRdb to the late 2010s). Study-level background: The study profiled T cell receptor beta repertoires in healthy donors and ankylosing spondylitis patients to find disease-linked TCR variants. The full study cohort was made up of about two dozen ankylosing spondylitis patients and around 100 healthy donors. Samples of peripheral blood were taken, and for ankylosing spondylitis patients, synovial fluid was collected as well.

Overall results and qualifications from the work: Some motif variants had previously been reported in the synovial fluid and blood of reactive arthritis patients, which suggests shared mechanisms of disease initiation. The disease-linked clones were reported as significantly enriched in matched synovial fluid samples from ankylosing spondylitis patients. A CD8+ phenotype was shown by the disease-linked clones, which were found at relatively low frequencies in peripheral blood. Blood from ankylosing spondylitis patients appeared to be characterized by a TCR beta motif composed of under ten highly homologous amino acid variants.

The listed sequencing device is Illumina HiSeq 2500. TCR beta libraries were prepared by quantitative 5'-RACE with molecular barcodes. The published analysis was carried out like this. Disease-linked TCR variants were identified with a new computational method built on a probabilistic model of VDJ rearrangement. Using fastp at Q25 and MiXCR, TCRdb reprocessed the public reads and kept productive beta chains. Duplicate CDR3 protein sequences are folded into a single record with the most common DNA and genes. TCRdb, not the original authors, processed these V and J calls. The sample yields some 250,000 distinct CDR3 sequences; approximately 9% were counted once. Jointly, the top ten make up 6.8% of the sample. On this clonotype: It lacks a known antigen. Base qualities are not at hand, and no much larger clone is one base apart.

V loses 2 bases, J loses 0 bases, and the germline ends lie 16 bases apart. CDR1 and CDR2 are drawn from the germline V gene: SGHVS, FNYEAQ. The CDR3, from cysteine to phenylalanine, totals 17 residues. CDR3 DNA is the only sequence kept; it has 51 bases, read in frame from the first base. Material: blood, either unsorted or a sorted T cell fraction (not recorded which). The rearrangement joined TRBV7-6 to TRBJ1-1, with a tentative D gene TRBD1 over 5 matching bases. This clonotype was obtained from a male donor with ankylosing spondylitis or in good health (not recorded which). CDR3 sequence: CASSLSGKPIMNTEAFF. The nucleotide sequence is given as TGTGCCAGCAGCTTATCAGGGAAGCCCATCATGAACACTGAAGCTTTCTTT.